The clone carrying this TCR beta chain was counted between two and nine times. Its antigen is still unknown. The sample belongs to a study of response to subunit inactivated influenza vaccine. CDR1 and CDR2 from the germline V gene are GTSNPN and SVGIG (reference sequence). Trimming removed 2 bases from V and 6 bases from J; junction bases left unmatched: 8. The CDR3 is 15 residues long. MiXCR was run by TCRdb on the RT-PCR reads, yielding one entry per CDR3 protein. The data show about 190,000 distinct CDR3 sequences, around an eighth seen once. Notes on the study in general: Each seasonal influenza vaccination, the authors suggested, recruits few new T cells.

The rearrangement joins TRBV30 to TRBJ2-1; TRBD1 aligns across 9 bases. Specimen: CD8+ T cells sorted from PBMCs, collected 5 days after vaccination. This sequence was found in a man in his forties or fifties who received an inactivated influenza vaccine. The CDR3 region is CAWSINRGLFNEQFF. CDR3 in DNA: TGTGCCTGGAGTATCAACAGGGGGCTTTTCAATGAGCAGTTCTTC.